The T cell receptor (beta chain) described here comes from a study of cytomegalovirus exposure and HLA in healthy donors (dated by TCRdb to 2017 to 2019). For context, the study as a whole: According to an earlier analysis of several hundred of the donors, about 179 million T cells yielded 120 million or so unique TCR beta sequences and 276 Gb of sequence data. An early release covering roughly 580 HLA-typed donors comprised 300 to 350 gigabases of sequencing data and around 80 million unique TCR sequences. The genetic ancestry cluster associated with self-reported Caucasian donors included about four fifths of the 300 to 450 genotyped donors. The study was designed to test whether signatures of past pathogen exposure could be identified by cataloging public T cell receptors. Using immunosequencing, the study profiled T cell repertoires from about 650 subjects and related those repertoires to cytomegalovirus serostatus. In addition to the first cohort of 666 subjects, a separate validation cohort of approximately 130 different subjects was used. To predict cytomegalovirus infection status, the study combined high-throughput TCR immunosequencing, statistical association of individual TCRs with disease status, and machine learning. A later analysis re-analyzed previously published TCR beta repertoires from several hundred donors and added high-resolution HLA genotyping to study TCR occurrence patterns. Rather than using new phenotypic data, the later analysis identified candidate immune exposures from TCR beta sequences and from how often those sequences occurred across donors. In an earlier analysis of roughly 580 of the donors, high-throughput TCR beta sequencing was used to judge whether each TCR beta V gene segment behaved as functional or pseudogenic. Donor age, sex, ethnicity and CMV serostatus were compiled together with the repertoire data. A later genetic analysis took genome-wide SNP genotypes for about three fifths of the 666 donors and used that subset as a discovery cohort. All discovery cohort repertoires had been generated on a single sequencing platform. HLA typing covered class I and class II loci at four-digit resolution. The number of donors typed differed by locus, with about 620-630 for A, B, C, DRB1 and DQB1, roughly 520 for DQA1, 600 to 610 for DPA1, and 472 for DPB1. Because of strong linkage in the cohort, 4 to 6 DR-DQ haplotypes were treated as single units for association and clustering. Among under 450 genotyped donors of the cohort, an average of around 240,000 unique TCR beta nucleotide sequences were sequenced per donor, around a sixth of them non-productive.

A note on this clone: The antigen it recognizes is unknown. Base qualities are not recorded, but no much larger clone differs from it by a single base.

The library was generated by the immunoSEQ multiplex PCR assay. A mixture of 60 forward primers for TCR Vbeta segments and 13 reverse primers for TCR Jbeta segments was used in the multiplex PCR. The CDR3 region of rearranged TCR beta genes was amplified from genomic DNA with a multiplex PCR assay. The amplified TCR beta libraries were sequenced on the Illumina HiSeq System as 87-base-pair reads. Regarding the original processing steps: A later analysis tallied 70 million to 100 million unique TCR beta chains across the approximately 670 repertoires, and around 10 million of those chains were shared by two or more donors. Raw reads were error-corrected and collapsed into unique sequences by a nearest-neighbor algorithm in which closely related sequences were merged to remove PCR and sequencing errors. To assign V, D and J gene segments, CDR3 sequences were aligned to IMGT reference sequences. For a sequence to be retained, a match of at least six nucleotides was required to both a V gene segment and a J gene segment. A rearrangement was called productive if the CDR3 had no stop codons and remained in frame with V and J, and every other rearrangement was called non-productive. Following IMGT convention, CDR3 was defined as the stretch from the second conserved V-encoded cysteine to the conserved J-encoded phenylalanine. Sequences without an unambiguous match to a single V gene segment were excluded from the earlier analysis of about 630 of the donors. In an earlier analysis of approximately 500 of the donors, a V segment was called functional when productive rearrangements were above 56.7%, and segregating when the standard deviation between donors exceeded 5%. A statistical classification framework was built for diagnosing cytomegalovirus status from the catalog of TCR beta chain sequences. A later analysis assigned V and J genes by comparing TCR nucleotide sequences with IMGT/GENE-DB human TR gene sequences. The TCRdist pipeline was used in a later analysis to assign CDR3 sequences and most-parsimonious VDJ recombination scenarios. In a later analysis, each TCR beta chain was defined by its CDR3 amino acid sequence together with its V-gene family, and reads without a unique V-gene family were excluded. To address suspected cross-contamination and a sequencing artifact, a later analysis removed some 620 highly shared, low-generation-probability nucleotide sequences. In a later analysis, a clonal expansion index was calculated for each public chain from normalized within-repertoire ranks of inferred template counts. Generation probabilities in a later analysis came from a VDJ recombination model fitted to out-of-frame rearrangements, and those results were checked against IGoR. Hypergeometric tests were used in a later analysis to score TCR-TCR, TCR-HLA and TCR-CMV co-occurrence, with a repertoire-size bias correction applied to the TCR pairs. To estimate false discovery rates, a later analysis permuted the HLA or CMV assignments 20 times. A later analysis grouped co-occurring TCRs with DBSCAN, adding TCRdist sequence similarity when clustering within HLA-allele-positive subsets. Repertoires with fewer than 30,000 or more than 120,000 public chains, plus five repertoires with anomalous nucleotide sharing, were excluded from co-occurrence clustering. TCRdb obtained this table from immuneACCESS and retained in-frame rearrangements with V and J assigned. These tables miss some clones; where compared with another copy, unresolved V genes account for less than half of the shortfall, and the remainder is unexplained. From that table come the V and J calls and clone size; the DNA was used to work out D and trimming. The sample table shows more than 90,000 clones, and 85% are seen once. About 3.9% of the sample is held by the ten biggest clonotypes.

The paper's findings and limits, for the study overall: A later genetic analysis reported fewer N-insertions in productive TCRs among donors in an Asian-associated ancestry cluster than the roughly 720-donor mean. Linkage disequilibrium might explain the correlated functional status among segregating V segments, but an unknown experimental factor could not be ruled out. A further reported finding was that TCR beta sequences accurately predicted the HLA-A and HLA-B alleles for most subjects in the first cohort. Because counts were too low, seventeen rarely observed V segments, including chromosome 9 orphons, were excluded from the earlier analysis of 587 of the donors. The 87-base-pair reads could not distinguish some IMGT-functional V segments, including TRBV6-2 and TRBV6-3, so those segments were excluded. Strong co-occurrence of HLA alleles, especially DR and DQ, made assigning TCR associations to individual alleles difficult. The only immune exposure information available for the cohort was CMV serostatus. This cohort had only TCR beta chains sequenced, and the lack of alpha or paired-chain data limited which features could be detected. According to the authors, the approach could potentially be generalized to other disease states and immunological phenotypes. V-gene and J-gene trimming of TCR beta chains was associated with a missense DCLRE1C variant in a later genetic analysis, and the association was replicated in an independent cohort. A few of the identified cytomegalovirus-associated TCR beta chains were confirmed in vitro to be specific for cytomegalovirus antigens. Most TCR sequences were observed very rarely across donors, whereas some public TCRs were present in many individuals. Because HLA typing was missing for some donors at each locus, association tests included only the typed subset. The classifier was reported to diagnose cytomegalovirus status with high specificity and sensitivity in both the original cohort and the validation cohort. A cluster of highly shared sequence variants was judged likely to be a technical artifact of the sequencing pipeline. The study listed 170 or so TCR beta chains as associated with cytomegalovirus. A later analysis found that TCR association rates varied across HLA loci, with DRB1 alleles showing the most associated TCRs and HLA-C alleles the fewest. Sequencing depth was assumed to be roughly uniform across donors in the presence/absence analyses, though that assumption may not hold. Most CMV-associated TCR beta chains appeared to be HLA-restricted in a later analysis, and the HLA associations seemed to be driven largely by CMV exposure. A later analysis associated approximately 17,000 TCR beta sequences with specific HLA alleles at a false discovery rate of 0.05. An earlier analysis of approximately 600 of the donors showed that most TCR beta V segments appeared in productive rearrangements either about 87% or about 30% of the time, which broadly matched IMGT annotations. Several of the top co-occurrence clusters appeared to be linked to parvovirus B19, influenza, CMV and Epstein-Barr virus, according to a later analysis. In a later analysis, HLA-associated TCR beta chains were found to be more clonally expanded and to have lower generation probabilities than equally common non-associated chains.

For this chain, trimming is 5 bases at the V end and 2 bases at the J end, and the number of junction bases without a gene match is 8. Taken from the germline V gene, the CDR1 and CDR2 loops are MGHRA and YSYEKL. The CDR3 has 16 amino acids, counting the end cysteine and phenylalanine. CDR3 DNA is the only sequence kept; it has 48 bases, read in frame from the first base. In total, approximately 690 healthy bone marrow donors made up the cohort. All cohort members were sampled while nominally healthy, although unrecorded immune exposures were likely present. The donor tested CMV seronegative, placing the donor among the 350 or so seronegative members of the cohort. A peripheral blood sample was provided by each donor, and peripheral blood mononuclear cells were used for TCR beta sequencing. The Qiagen DNeasy Blood Extraction Kit was used to extract genomic DNA from the blood cell samples.

The receptor was derived from a man aged 25 to 40 in good health and CMV-seronegative. What was sequenced was PBMCs. This receptor chain uses TRBV4-1 and TRBJ2-3; TRBD2 lines up with 9 middle nucleotides. The CDR3 amino acid sequence is: CASSEVAGAVTDTQYF. The DNA sequence follows: TGCGCCAGCAGCGAGGTAGCGGGAGCGGTCACAGATACGCAGTATTTT.